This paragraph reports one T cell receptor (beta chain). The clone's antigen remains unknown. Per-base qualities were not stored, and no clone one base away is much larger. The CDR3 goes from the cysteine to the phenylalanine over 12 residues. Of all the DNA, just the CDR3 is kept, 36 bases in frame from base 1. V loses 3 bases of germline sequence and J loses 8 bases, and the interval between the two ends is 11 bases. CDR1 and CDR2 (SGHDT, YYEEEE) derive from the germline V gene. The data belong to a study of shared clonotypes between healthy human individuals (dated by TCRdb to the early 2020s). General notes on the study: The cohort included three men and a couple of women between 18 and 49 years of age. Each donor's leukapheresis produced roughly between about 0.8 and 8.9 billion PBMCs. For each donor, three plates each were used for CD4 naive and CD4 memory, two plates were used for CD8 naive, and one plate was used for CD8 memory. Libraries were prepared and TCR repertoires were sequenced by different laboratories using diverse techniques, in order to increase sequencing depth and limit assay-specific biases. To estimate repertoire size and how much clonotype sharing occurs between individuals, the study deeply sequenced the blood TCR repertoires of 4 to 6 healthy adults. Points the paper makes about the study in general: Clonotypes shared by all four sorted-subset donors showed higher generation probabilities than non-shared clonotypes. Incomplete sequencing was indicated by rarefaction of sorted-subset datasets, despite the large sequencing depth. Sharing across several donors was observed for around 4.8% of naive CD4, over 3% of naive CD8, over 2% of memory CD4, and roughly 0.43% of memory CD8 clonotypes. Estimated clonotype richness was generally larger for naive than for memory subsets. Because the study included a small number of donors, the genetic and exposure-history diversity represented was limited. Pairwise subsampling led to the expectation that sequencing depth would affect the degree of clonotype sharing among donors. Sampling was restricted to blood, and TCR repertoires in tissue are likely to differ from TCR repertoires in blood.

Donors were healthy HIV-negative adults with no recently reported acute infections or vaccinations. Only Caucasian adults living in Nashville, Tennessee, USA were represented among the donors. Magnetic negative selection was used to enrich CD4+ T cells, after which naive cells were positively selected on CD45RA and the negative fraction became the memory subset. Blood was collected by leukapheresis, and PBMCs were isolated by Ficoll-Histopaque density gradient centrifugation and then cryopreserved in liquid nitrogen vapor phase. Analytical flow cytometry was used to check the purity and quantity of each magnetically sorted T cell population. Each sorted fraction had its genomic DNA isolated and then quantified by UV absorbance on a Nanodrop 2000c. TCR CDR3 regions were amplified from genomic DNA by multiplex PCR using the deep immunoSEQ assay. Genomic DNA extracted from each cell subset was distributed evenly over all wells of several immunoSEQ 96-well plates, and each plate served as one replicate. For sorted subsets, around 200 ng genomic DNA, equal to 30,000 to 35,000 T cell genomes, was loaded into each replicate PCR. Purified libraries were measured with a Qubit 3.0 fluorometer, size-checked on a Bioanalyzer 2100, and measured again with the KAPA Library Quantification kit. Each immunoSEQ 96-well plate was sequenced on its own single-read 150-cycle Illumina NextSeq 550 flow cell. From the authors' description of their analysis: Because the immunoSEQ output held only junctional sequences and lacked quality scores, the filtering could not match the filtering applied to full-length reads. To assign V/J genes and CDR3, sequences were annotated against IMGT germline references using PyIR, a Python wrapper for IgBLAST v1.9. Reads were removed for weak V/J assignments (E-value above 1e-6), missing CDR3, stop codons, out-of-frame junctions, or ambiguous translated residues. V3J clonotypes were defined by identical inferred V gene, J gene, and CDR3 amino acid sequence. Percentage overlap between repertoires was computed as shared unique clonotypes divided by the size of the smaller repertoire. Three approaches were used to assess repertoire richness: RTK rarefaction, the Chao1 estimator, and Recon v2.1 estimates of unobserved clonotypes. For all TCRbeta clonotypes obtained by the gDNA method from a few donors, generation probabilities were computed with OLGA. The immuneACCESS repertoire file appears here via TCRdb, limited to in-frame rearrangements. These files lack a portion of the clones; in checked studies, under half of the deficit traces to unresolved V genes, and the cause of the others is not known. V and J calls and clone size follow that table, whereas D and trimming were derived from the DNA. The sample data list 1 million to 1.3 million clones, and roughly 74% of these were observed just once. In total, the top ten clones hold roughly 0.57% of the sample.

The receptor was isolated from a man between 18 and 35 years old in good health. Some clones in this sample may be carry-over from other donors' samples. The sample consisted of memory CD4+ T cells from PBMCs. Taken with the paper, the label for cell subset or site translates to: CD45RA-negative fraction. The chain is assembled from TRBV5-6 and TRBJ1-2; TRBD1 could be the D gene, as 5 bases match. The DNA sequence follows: TGTGCCAGCAGCTACCGGGGCACGGGCTACACCTTC. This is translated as CASSYRGTGYTF.